This entry lists 16 T cell receptor beta chains sequenced from one sample in a study of blood T cell repertoires in COVID-19. Libraries were prepared by immunoSEQ multiplex PCR; TCRdb keeps only in-frame clonotypes and omits some of them. The sample has 50,000 to 70,000 clones; 75% to 95% are singletons. Sequenced sample: peripheral blood. Receptors originate from a human donor with active COVID-19. The donor label of this sample is uncertain.

This chain joins TRBV4-1 and TRBJ1-5; 7 bases line up with TRBD1. The CDR3 length is 15 residues. Trimming removed 9 bases from V and 4 bases from J; junction bases left unmatched: 12. The germline CDR1 and CDR2 sequences are MGHRA and YSYEKL. For the CDR3, the DNA is TGCGCCAGTTCGCCACCCGGGACAGAGAATCAGCCCCAGCATTTT. As protein: CASSPPGTENQPQHF.

About this clone itself: Other DNA sequences in this sample translate to the same CDR3. The CDR3 sequence is CASSSGGAGDTQYF. The CDR3, as DNA: TGTGCCAGCAGCTCCGGGGGGGCAGGGGATACGCAGTATTTT. The chain recombines TRBV7-2 with TRBJ2-3; 8 bases fit TRBD2. The V gene end was trimmed by 4 bases and the J gene end by 6 bases; junction bases not matched to a gene: 6. Germline assignment: CDR1 SGHTA and CDR2 FQGNSA. The length of the CDR3 is 14 residues.

The chain is built from TRBV19 and TRBJ1-2, with 9 bases aligning to TRBD1. The CDR3 extends over 14 amino acids. Germline V CDR1 and CDR2: LNHDA, SQIVND (reference sequence). Trimming at V came to 8 bases and at J to 13 bases, leaving 17 bases not matched to a gene. The CDR3 sequence: CASYFRDRAHAITF. The DNA of the CDR3 is TGTGCCAGTTACTTCCGGGACAGGGCACACGCTATCACCTTC.

J is TRBJ2-2 and V is TRBV3-1 (or the pseudogene TRBV3-2), with D uncertain. V was trimmed by 3 bases and J by 4 bases, leaving 12 bases between them. The germline V gene encodes CDR1 LGHDT and CDR2 YNNKEL (reference sequence). The CDR3 length is 15 residues. The CDR3 sequence is CASSHGGVSTGELFF. The CDR3 DNA reads TGTGCCAGCAGCCATGGCGGCGTGAGCACCGGGGAGCTGTTTTTT.

The V and J genes are TRBV7-6 and TRBJ2-2; D is unclear. Germline V gives CDR1 SGHVS, CDR2 FNYEAQ. The CDR3 runs to 12 residues. Trimming left V 5 bases short and J 3 bases short, with 4 bases between. CDR3 sequence (DNA): TGTGCCAGCAGCCCCGACACCGGGGAGCTGTTTTTT. Protein product: CASSPDTGELFF.

The chain employs TRBV19 and TRBJ1-2; tentative D call: TRBD1 (5 bases). The CDR3 spans 11 residues. The germline V gene has CDR1 LNHDA and CDR2 SQIVND (reference sequence). Deletions cut 7 bases from V and 5 bases from J, with 8 bases between. The CDR3 here is CASTGGYGYTF. In nucleotides, the CDR3 is TGTGCCAGTACCGGGGGTTATGGCTACACCTTC.

The chain carries TRBV27 and TRBJ2-1; D may be TRBD2 (5 bases). This CDR3 has 14 amino acids. Germline V gene sequence: CDR1 MNHEY, CDR2 SMNVEV (reference sequence). Trimming took off 4 bases at V and 7 bases at J, with 14 bases between the two ends. The DNA for the CDR3 is TGTGCCAGCAGTTCCCCCCTACGCGGGAATGAGCAGTTCTTC. Its protein is CASSSPLRGNEQFF.

This clone was seen once. The chain employs TRBV5-1 and TRBJ2-3; D remains unclear. Per germline, CDR1 SGHRS and CDR2 YFSETQ. The CDR3 is 12 amino acids. V lost 4 bases to trimming and J lost 1 base, with 4 bases between them. In DNA, the CDR3 is TGCGCCAGCAGCCCCGGCACAGATACGCAGTATTTT. This encodes CASSPGTDTQYF.

The gene calls are TRBV6-5 and TRBJ1-1; D gene unclear. CDR3 length: 13 residues. The ends were cut back, 5 bases at V and 6 bases at J, with 13 bases in the middle. The V gene's germline CDR1 is MNHEY and CDR2 SVGAGI. The CDR3 region is CASSPSTIAEAFF. As DNA, the CDR3 is TGTGCCAGCAGTCCAAGTACTATCGCTGAAGCTTTCTTT.

V and J are TRBV9 and TRBJ2-7; D gene unclear. From germline, CDR1 is SGDLS and CDR2 YYNGEE. The CDR3 totals 14 residues. The germline V and J ends were trimmed by 0 bases and 0 bases, with 7 bases remaining between them. The CDR3 DNA is TGTGCCAGCAGCGTAGGCCCGAGCTCCTACGAGCAGTACGTC. Translation: CASSVGPSSYEQYV.

The chain has TRBV13 and TRBJ2-1; TRBD2 matches 10 bases. CDR3 size: 19 residues. Per germline, CDR1 PRHDT and CDR2 FYEKMQ (reference sequence). After removal of 5 bases from V and 4 bases from J, the junction contained 17 bases not matched to a gene. The CDR3 DNA sequence: TGTGCCAGCAGCCTTAAGGCTAGCGGGAGCGTCCTTGTATACAATGAGCAGTTCTTC. Encoded protein: CASSLKASGSVLVYNEQFF.

The chain has TRBV18 and TRBJ2-5; 7 bases agree with TRBD1. V was clipped by 3 bases and J by 1 base; unmatched bases: 2. The CDR3 has 14 amino acids. In germline, CDR1 is KGHSH, CDR2 LQKENI. CDR3 bases: TGTGCCAGCTCACCCGGGACAGTCCAAGAGACCCAGTACTTC. Its translation is CASSPGTVQETQYF.

V and J are TRBV4-2 and TRBJ2-1, with TRBD2 as a possible D gene (7 bases). Trimming cost V 2 bases and J 3 bases, with 17 bases left between them. This CDR3 spans 17 amino acids. CDR1 and CDR2 from the germline V gene are LGHNA and YNFKEQ. This CDR3 reads CASSQSEGGGRYNEQFF. In nucleotides, the CDR3 is TGTGCCAGCAGCCAATCGGAGGGGGGGGGTCGCTACAATGAGCAGTTCTTC.

V and J are TRBV3-1 (or the pseudogene TRBV3-2) and TRBJ2-3, with 14 bases aligning to TRBD2. V was clipped by 6 bases and J by 2 bases; unmatched bases: 7. Germline CDR1 LGHDT, CDR2 YNNKEL (reference sequence). CDR3 size: 17 residues. The CDR3 loop is CASSRRLAGGPTDTQYF. The CDR3 DNA sequence: TGTGCCAGCAGTCGTCGACTAGCGGGGGGGCCCACAGATACGCAGTATTTT.

The rearrangement links TRBV7-8 to TRBJ2-3; D is uncertain. The CDR3 is 15 amino acids. Germline V gene lookup returns CDR1 SGHVS and CDR2 FQNEAQ. V shed 2 bases and J shed 3 bases, with 12 bases lying between them. CDR3 residues: CASSLQWSPTDTQYF. The CDR3 DNA is TGTGCCAGCAGCTTACAGTGGTCCCCTACAGATACGCAGTATTTT.

The chain couples TRBV5-5 to TRBJ2-1; 8 positions match TRBD2. CDR3 length: 15 amino acids. J lost 2 bases, V lost 2 bases, and 3 bases had no gene match. Looked up from germline, CDR1 is SGHKS and CDR2 is YYEKEE (reference sequence). CDR3 sequence (DNA): TGTGCCAGCAGCTTTCAAGCGGGGGCCTACAATGAGCAGTTCTTC. It codes for CASSFQAGAYNEQFF. Combining the CDR3 with reference TRBV5-5 and TRBJ2-1 gives the whole variable domain DAGVTQSPTHLIKTRGQQVTLRCSPISGHKSVSWYQQVLGQGPQFIFQYYEKEERGRGNFPDRFSARQFPNYSSELNVNALLLGDSALYLCASSFQAGAYNEQFFGPGTRLTVL.